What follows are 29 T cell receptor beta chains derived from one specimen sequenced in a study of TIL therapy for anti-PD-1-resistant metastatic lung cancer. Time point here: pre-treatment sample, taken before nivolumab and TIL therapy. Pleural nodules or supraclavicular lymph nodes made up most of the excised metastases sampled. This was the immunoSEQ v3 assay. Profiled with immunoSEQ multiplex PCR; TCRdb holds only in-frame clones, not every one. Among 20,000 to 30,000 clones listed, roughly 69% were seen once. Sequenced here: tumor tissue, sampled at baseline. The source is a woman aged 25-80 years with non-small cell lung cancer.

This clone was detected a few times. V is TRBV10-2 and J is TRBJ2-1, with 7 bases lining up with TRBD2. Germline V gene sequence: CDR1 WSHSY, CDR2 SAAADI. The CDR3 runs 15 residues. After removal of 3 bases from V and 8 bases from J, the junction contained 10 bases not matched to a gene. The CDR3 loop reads CASSDLGLGVDEQFF. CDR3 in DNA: TGCGCCAGCAGTGACCTAGGACTAGGGGTCGATGAGCAGTTCTTC.

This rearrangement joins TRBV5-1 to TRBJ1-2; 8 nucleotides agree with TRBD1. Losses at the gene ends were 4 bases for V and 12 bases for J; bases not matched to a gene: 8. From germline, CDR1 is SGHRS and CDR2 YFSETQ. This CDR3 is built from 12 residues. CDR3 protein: CASSPTGTGDTF. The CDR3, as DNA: TGCGCCAGCAGCCCAACCGGGACAGGCGACACCTTC.

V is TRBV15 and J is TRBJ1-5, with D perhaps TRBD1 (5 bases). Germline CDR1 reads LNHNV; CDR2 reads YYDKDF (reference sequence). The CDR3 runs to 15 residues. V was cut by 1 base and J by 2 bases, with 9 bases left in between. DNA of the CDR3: TGTGCCACCAGCAGAGCAAGGGGTGGCAATCAGCCCCAGCATTTT. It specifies CATSRARGGNQPQHF.

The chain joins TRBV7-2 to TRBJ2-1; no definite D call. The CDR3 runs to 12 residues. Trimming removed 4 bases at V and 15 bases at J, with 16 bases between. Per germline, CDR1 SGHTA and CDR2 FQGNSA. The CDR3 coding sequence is TGTGCCAGCAGCTCTCTCTTTTCGACCTTGTTCTTC. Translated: CASSSLFSTLFF. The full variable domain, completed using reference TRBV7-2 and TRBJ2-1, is GAGVSQSPSNKVTEKGKDVELRCDPISGHTALYWYRQSLGQGLEFLIYFQGNSAPDKSGLPSDRFSAERTGGSVSTLTIQRTQQEDSAVYLCASSSLFSTLFFGPGTRLTVL.

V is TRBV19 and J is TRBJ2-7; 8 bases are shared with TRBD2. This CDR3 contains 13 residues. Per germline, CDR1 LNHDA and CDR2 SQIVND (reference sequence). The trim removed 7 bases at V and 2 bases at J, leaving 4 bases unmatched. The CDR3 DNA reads TGTGCCAGTAAAACTAGCGGAACCTACGAGCAGTACTTC. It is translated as CASKTSGTYEQYF.

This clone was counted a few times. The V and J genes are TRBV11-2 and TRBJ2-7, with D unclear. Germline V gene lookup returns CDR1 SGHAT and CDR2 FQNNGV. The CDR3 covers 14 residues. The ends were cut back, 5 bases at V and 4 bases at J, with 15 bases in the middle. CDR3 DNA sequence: TGTGCCAGCAGCCCCGACTCCTCCTCGTACGAGCAGTACTTC. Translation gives CASSPDSSSYEQYF.

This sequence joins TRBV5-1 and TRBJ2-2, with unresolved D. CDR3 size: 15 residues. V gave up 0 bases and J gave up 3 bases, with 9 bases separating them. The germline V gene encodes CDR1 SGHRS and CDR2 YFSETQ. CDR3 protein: CASSLGPTDTGELFF. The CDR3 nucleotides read TGCGCCAGCAGCTTGGGACCAACGGACACCGGGGAGCTGTTTTTT.

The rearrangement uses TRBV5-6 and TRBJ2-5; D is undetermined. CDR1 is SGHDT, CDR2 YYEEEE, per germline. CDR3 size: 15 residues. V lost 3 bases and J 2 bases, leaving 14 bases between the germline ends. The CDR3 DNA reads TGTGCCAGCAGCTCCCAAGTACGGTCACAAGAGACCCAGTACTTC. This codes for CASSSQVRSQETQYF.

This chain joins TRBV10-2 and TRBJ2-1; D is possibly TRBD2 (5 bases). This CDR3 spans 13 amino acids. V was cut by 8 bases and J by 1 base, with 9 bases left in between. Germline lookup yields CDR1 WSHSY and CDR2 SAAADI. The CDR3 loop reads CASGERSYNEQFF. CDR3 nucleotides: TGCGCCAGCGGGGAGCGGTCCTACAATGAGCAGTTCTTC.

CDR3 nucleotides: TGTGCCAGCAGACTAGCGGGAGGGATCACCGGGGAGCTGTTTTTT. Its translation is CASRLAGGITGELFF. This chain joins TRBV6-6 and TRBJ2-2; the match to TRBD2 covers 13 bases. The CDR3 consists of 15 residues. Per the germline V gene, CDR1 is MNHNY and CDR2 is SVGAGI (reference sequence). Trimming at V came to 6 bases and at J to 4 bases, leaving 2 bases not matched to a gene.

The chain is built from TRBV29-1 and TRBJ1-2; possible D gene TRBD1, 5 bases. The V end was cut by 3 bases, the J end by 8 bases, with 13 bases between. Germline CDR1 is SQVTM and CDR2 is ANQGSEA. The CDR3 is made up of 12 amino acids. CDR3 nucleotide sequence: TGCAGCGTTGATTCCAGGGTCGGGGGCTACACCTTC. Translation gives CSVDSRVGGYTF.

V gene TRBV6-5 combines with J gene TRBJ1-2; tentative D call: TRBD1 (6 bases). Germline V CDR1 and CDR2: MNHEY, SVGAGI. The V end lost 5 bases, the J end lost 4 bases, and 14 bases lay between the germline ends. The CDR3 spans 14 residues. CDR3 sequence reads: CASSLNGGLYGYTF. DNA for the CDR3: TGTGCCAGCAGTCTAAACGGGGGGCTCTATGGCTACACCTTC.

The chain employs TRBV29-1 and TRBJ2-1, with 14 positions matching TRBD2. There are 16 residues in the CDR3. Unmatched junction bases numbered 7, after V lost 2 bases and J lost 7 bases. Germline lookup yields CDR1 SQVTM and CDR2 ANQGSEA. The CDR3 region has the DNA TGCAGCGTTGAACCTTTGACTAGCGGGAGGGGGAATGAGCAGTTCTTC. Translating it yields CSVEPLTSGRGNEQFF.

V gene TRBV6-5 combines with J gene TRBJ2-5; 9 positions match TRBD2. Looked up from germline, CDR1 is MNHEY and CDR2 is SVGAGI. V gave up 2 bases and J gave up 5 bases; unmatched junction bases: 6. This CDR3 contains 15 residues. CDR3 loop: CASSYEGGRAETQYF. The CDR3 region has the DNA TGTGCCAGCAGTTACGAGGGCGGGAGGGCCGAGACCCAGTACTTC.

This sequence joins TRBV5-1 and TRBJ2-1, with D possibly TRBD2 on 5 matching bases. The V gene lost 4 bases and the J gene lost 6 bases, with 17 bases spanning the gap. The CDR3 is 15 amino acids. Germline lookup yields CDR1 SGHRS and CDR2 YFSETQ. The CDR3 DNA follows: TGCGCCAGCAGCGCTAATGGACTGGAGTCCAATGAGCAGTTCTTC. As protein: CASSANGLESNEQFF. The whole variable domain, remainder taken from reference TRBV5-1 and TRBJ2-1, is KAGVTQTPRYLIKTRGQQVTLSCSPISGHRSVSWYQQTPGQGLQFLFEYFSETQRNKGNFPGRFSGRQFSNSRSEMNVSTLELGDSALYLCASSANGLESNEQFFGPGTRLTVL.

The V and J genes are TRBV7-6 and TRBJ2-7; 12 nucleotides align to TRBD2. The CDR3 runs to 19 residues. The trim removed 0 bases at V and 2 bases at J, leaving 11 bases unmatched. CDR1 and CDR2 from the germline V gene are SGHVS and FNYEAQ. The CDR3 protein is CASSLAKTSGSFVPYEQYF. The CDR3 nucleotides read TGTGCCAGCAGCTTAGCGAAGACTAGCGGGAGCTTTGTTCCCTACGAGCAGTACTTC.

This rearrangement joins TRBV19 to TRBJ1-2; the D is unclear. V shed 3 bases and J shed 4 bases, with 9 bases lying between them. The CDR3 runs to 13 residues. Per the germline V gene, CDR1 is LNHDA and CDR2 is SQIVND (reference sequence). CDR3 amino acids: CASSIPGPYGYTF. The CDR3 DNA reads TGTGCCAGTAGTATCCCAGGTCCCTATGGCTACACCTTC.

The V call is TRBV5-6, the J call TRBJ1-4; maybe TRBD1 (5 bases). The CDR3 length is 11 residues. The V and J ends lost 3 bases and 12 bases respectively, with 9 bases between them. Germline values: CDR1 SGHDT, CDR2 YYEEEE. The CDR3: CASSWGQELFF. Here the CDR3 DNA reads TGTGCCAGCAGCTGGGGCCAGGAACTGTTTTTT.

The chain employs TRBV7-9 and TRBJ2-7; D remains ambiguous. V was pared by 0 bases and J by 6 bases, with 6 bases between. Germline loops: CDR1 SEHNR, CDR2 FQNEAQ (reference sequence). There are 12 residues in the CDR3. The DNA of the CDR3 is TGTGCCAGCAGCTTAGCCAATGGCGAGCAGTACTTC. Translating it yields CASSLANGEQYF.

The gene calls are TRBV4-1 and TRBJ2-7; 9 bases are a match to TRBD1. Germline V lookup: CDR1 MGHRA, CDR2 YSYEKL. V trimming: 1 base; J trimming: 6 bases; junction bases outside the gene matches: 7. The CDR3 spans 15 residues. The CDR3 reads CASSQGGQGRPEQYF. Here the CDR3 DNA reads TGCGCCAGCAGCCAAGGGGGACAGGGTCGCCCCGAGCAGTACTTC.

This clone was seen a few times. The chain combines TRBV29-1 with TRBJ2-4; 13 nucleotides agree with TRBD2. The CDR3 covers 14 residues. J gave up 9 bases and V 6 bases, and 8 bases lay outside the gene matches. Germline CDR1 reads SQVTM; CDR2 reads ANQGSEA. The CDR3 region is CSVGLAGAGGIQYF. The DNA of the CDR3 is TGCAGCGTCGGACTAGCGGGGGCTGGGGGCATTCAGTACTTC.

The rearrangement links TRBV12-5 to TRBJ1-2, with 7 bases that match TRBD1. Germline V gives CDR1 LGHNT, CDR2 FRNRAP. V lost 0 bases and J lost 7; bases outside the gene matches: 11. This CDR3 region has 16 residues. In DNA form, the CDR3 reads TGTGCTAGTGGTTTGGTCTCAACAGGGGCTATTGTTGGCTACACCTTC. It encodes CASGLVSTGAIVGYTF.

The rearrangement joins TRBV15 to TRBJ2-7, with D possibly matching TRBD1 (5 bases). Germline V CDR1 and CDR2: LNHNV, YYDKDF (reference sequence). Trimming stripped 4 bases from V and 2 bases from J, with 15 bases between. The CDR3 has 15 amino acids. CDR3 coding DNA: TGTGCCACCAGCAAAGACAGTAAAGTCGCCTACGAGCAGTACTTC. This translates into CATSKDSKVAYEQYF. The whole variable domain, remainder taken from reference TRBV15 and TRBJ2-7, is DAMVIQNPRYQVTQFGKPVTLSCSQTLNHNVMYWYQQKSSQAPKLLFHYYDKDFNNEADTPDNFQSRRPNTSFCFLDIRSPGLGDTAMYLCATSKDSKVAYEQYFGPGTRLTVT.

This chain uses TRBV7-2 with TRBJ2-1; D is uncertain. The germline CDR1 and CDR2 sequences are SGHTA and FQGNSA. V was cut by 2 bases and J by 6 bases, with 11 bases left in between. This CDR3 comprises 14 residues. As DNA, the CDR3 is TGTGCCAGCAGCTTAAATTGGGCTAGCAATGAGCAGTTCTTC. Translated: CASSLNWASNEQFF.

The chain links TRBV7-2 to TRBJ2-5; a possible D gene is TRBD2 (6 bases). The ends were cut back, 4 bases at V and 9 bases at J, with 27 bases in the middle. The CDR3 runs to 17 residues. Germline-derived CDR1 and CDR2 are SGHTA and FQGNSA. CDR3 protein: CASSSHLASALSGAQYF. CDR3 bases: TGTGCCAGCAGCTCCCATCTTGCTAGCGCCCTATCCGGAGCCCAGTACTTC.

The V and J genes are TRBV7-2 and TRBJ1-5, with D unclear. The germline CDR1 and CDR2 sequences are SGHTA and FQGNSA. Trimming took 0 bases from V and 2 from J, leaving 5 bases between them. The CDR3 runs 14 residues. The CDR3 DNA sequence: TGTGCCAGCAGCTTAGCTGGGGGCAATCAGCCCCAGCATTTT. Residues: CASSLAGGNQPQHF. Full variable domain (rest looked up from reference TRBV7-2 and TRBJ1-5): GAGVSQSPSNKVTEKGKDVELRCDPISGHTALYWYRQSLGQGLEFLIYFQGNSAPDKSGLPSDRFSAERTGGSVSTLTIQRTQQEDSAVYLCASSLAGGNQPQHFGDGTRLSIL.

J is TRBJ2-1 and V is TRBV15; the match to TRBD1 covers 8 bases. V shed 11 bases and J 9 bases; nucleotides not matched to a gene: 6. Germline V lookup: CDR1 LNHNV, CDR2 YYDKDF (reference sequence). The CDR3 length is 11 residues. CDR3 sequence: CASGQGVEQFF. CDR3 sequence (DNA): TGTGCCTCCGGACAGGGAGTTGAGCAGTTCTTC.

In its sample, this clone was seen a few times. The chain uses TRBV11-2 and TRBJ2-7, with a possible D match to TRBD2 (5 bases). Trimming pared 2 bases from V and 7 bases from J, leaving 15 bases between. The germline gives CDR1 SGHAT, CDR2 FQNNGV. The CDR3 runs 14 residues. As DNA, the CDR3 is TGTGCCAGCAGCTTAACGGGAAGGACGGGGGAGCAGTACTTC. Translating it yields CASSLTGRTGEQYF.

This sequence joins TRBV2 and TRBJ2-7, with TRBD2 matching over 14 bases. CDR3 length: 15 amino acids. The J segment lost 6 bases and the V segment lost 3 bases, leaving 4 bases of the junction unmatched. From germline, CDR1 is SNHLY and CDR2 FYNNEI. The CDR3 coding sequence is TGTGCCAGCAGTGAGGGACTAGCGGGAGTTCGCGAGCAGTACTTC. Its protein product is CASSEGLAGVREQYF.